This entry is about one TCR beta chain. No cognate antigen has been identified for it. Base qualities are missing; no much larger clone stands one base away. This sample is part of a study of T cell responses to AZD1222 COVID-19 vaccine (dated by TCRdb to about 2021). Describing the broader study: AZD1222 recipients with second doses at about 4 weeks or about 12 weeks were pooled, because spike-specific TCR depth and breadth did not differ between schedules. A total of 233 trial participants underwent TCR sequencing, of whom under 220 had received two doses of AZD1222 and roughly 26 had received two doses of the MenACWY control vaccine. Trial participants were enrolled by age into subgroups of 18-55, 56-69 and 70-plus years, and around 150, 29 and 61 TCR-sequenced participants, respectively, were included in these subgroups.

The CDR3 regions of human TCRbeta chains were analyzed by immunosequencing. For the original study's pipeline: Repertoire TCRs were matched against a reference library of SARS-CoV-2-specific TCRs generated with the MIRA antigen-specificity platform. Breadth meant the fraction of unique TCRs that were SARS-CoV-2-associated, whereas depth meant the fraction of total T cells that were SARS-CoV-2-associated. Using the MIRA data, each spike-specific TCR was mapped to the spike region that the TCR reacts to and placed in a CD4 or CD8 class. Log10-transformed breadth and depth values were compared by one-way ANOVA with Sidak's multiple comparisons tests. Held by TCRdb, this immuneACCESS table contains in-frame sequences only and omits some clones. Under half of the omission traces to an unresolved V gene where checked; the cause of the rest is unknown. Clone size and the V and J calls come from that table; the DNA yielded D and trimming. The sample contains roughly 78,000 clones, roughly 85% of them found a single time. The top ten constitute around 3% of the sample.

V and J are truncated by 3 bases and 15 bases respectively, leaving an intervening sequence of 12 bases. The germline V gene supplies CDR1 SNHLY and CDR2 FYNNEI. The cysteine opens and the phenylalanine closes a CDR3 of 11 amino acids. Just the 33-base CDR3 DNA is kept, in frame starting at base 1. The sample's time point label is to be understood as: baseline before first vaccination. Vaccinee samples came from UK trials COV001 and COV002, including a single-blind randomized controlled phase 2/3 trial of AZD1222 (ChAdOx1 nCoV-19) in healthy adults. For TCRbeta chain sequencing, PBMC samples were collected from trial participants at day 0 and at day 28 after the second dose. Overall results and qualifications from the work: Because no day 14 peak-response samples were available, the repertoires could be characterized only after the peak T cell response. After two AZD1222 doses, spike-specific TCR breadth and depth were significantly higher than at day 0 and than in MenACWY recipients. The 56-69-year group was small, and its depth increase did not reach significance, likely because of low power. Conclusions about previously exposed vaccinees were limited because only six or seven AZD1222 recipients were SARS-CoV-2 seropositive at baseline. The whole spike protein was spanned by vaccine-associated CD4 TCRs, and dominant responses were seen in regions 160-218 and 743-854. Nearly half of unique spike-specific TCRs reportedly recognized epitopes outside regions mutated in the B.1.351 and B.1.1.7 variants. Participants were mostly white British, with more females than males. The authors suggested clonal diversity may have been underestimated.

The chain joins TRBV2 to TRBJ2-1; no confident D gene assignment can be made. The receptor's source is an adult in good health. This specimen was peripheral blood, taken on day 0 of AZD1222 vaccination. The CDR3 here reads CASSEQYSGFF. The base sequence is TGTGCCAGCAGTGAGCAGTACTCCGGGTTCTTC.